This T cell receptor beta chain was observed in a study of T cells in Graves' hyperthyroidism and ophthalmopathy. Study findings and constraints: Model output signaled ophthalmopathy a median 6.5 months ahead of onset. Among thyroid clonotypes expanded above 0.001, most also appeared in blood.

As concerns this clonotype: Its antigen is currently unknown.

Duration under 3 months, a NOSPECS grade of at least 4, and a Clinical Activity Score of at least 3 characterized the ophthalmopathy patients. Diagnoses were made from clinical symptoms, serum measures (thyroxine and TRAb), thyroid ultrasound and orbital computed tomography. This CDR3 contains 18 residues. Trimming at V came to 0 bases and at J to 6 bases, leaving 17 bases not matched to a gene. In germline, CDR1 is MNHEY, CDR2 SVGEGT. TCR beta CDR3 region amplification was performed from RNA transcripts. The HTBI primer set drove a first-round RT-PCR of the TCR CDR3. TCRdb processed the multiplex PCR reads anew with MiXCR; each CDR3 protein has one entry. There are more than 500,000 distinct CDR3 sequences in the sample; roughly 15% occur only once, and roughly 4.3% lies in the top ten.

Sample: blood. This chain connects TRBV6-2 or TRBV6-3 to TRBJ2-7; 7 bases match TRBD1. This clonotype was sampled from a woman between 40 and 50 years old with Graves' ophthalmopathy. CDR3 amino acids: CASSYSIGNRGSSLEQYF. In DNA, the CDR3 is TGTGCCAGCAGTTACTCGATTGGTAACAGGGGTTCCTCCCTCGAGCAGTACTTC.